The clone carrying this T cell receptor (beta chain) was recorded at least ten times. Its antigen is as yet unknown. This record comes from a study of T cells after yellow fever vaccination. One entry per CDR3 protein results from TCRdb running MiXCR on the 5' RACE reads. The sample records about 160,000 distinct CDR3 sequences, around 7.2% being singletons. CDR3 length: 15 amino acids. The V gene end was trimmed by 1 base and the J gene end by 0 bases; junction bases not matched to a gene: 1. Germline CDR1 SGHTA, CDR2 FQGNSA. Study-wide results and caveats: The secondary response was weaker, and its peak arrived faster, on day 5 versus 15.

The receptor was isolated from a man aged 18 to 30 who received the YFV17D yellow fever vaccine. The chain couples TRBV7-2 to TRBJ2-7; 9 nucleotides line up with TRBD2. Sequences were derived from CD4+ T cells sorted from PBMCs, sampled 5 days after the first yellow fever vaccination. The CDR3 region is CASSLVAGVSYEQYF. CDR3 sequence (DNA): TGTGCCAGCAGCTTAGTAGCGGGGGTCTCCTACGAGCAGTACTTC.